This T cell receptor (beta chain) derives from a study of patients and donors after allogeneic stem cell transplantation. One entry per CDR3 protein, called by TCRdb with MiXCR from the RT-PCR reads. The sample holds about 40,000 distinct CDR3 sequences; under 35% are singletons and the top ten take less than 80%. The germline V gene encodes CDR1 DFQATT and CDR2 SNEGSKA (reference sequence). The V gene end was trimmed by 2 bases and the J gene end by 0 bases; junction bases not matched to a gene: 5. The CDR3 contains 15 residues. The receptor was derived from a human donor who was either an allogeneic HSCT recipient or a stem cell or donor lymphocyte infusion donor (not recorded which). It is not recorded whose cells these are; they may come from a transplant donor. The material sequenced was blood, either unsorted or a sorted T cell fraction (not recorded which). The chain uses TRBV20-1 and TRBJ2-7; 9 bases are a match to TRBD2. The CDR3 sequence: CSARRLAGRSYEQYF. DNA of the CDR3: TGCAGTGCTAGACGGCTAGCGGGGCGCTCCTACGAGCAGTACTTC.